Below, 11 T cell receptor beta chains from the same sample are listed, as sequenced in a study of human T cells and chemical hapten exposure. Time point of the sample: pre-sensitization, week 0. Treatment in this sample: therapeutic diphenylcyclopropenone sensitization with weekly scalp DPC. From the RACE reads, TCRdb called clonotypes with MiXCR, one entry per CDR3 protein. The data show around 250,000 distinct CDR3 sequences, about 8.1% seen once. The sample here was whole blood, taken in connection with sensitization to the hapten diphenylcyclopropenone (DPC). Receptor source: a woman in her thirties or forties with alopecia areata. Some clones in this sample may be carry-over from other donors' samples.

This clonotype was counted a few times. V is TRBV6-5 and J is TRBJ2-1, with 13 bases fitting TRBD2. The germline CDR1 and CDR2 sequences are MNHEY and SVGAGI. This CDR3 has 17 amino acids. Trimming took 6 bases from V and 12 from J; bases not matched to a gene: 17. The chain's CDR3 is CASRSTTTGTSGIVQFF. For the CDR3, the DNA is TGTGCCAGCAGATCTACTACTACCGGGACTAGCGGGATTGTGCAGTTCTTC.

This clonotype was seen many times. The chain uses TRBV27 and TRBJ2-2; no firm D call. The CDR3 has 12 amino acids. The V gene lost 4 bases and the J gene lost 8 bases, with 8 bases spanning the gap. Germline V CDR1 and CDR2: MNHEY, SMNVEV (reference sequence). The DNA for the CDR3 is TGTGCCAGCAGTTACACAGCGGGGGAGCTGTTTTTT. It is translated as CASSYTAGELFF.

This chain connects TRBV6-1 to TRBJ2-3, with D uncertain. CDR3 length: 13 amino acids. CDR1 and CDR2 from the germline V gene are MNHNS and SASEGT. V shed 6 bases and J shed 6 bases, with 13 bases lying between them. CDR3 amino acids: CASRTPMEDTQYF. CDR3 in DNA: TGTGCCAGCAGGACCCCGATGGAGGATACGCAGTATTTT.

This clonotype has only a few counts. This chain connects TRBV10-3 to TRBJ2-2; TRBD1 aligns across 7 bases. Germline V gene sequence: CDR1 ENHRY, CDR2 SYGVKD. The V gene end was trimmed by 6 bases and the J gene end by 8 bases; junction bases not matched to a gene: 9. The CDR3 totals 14 residues. CDR3 nucleotide sequence: TGTGCCATCAGGGACAGGCCAACCGAGGGGGAGCTGTTTTTT. It translates to CAIRDRPTEGELFF.

The chain employs TRBV7-9 and TRBJ2-1, with 7 nucleotides matching TRBD1. The trim removed 11 bases at V and 9 bases at J, leaving 16 bases unmatched. Germline assignment: CDR1 SEHNR and CDR2 FQNEAQ (reference sequence). The CDR3 sequence is 14 residues long. CDR3 residues: CAAPAGGTPSEQFF. CDR3 nucleotides: TGTGCCGCTCCTGCAGGGGGAACCCCCAGTGAGCAGTTCTTC.

This clonotype has more than one count but fewer than ten. The chain employs TRBV7-8 and TRBJ2-3, with TRBD2 matching 11 bases. From germline, CDR1 is SGHVS and CDR2 FQNEAQ. The J segment lost 4 bases and the V segment lost 2 bases, leaving 8 bases of the junction unmatched. The CDR3 contains 17 residues. DNA for the CDR3: TGTGCCAGCAGCTTACTCCGACTAGCGGGAAAGTCAGATACGCAGTATTTT. It translates to CASSLLRLAGKSDTQYF.

The chain couples TRBV20-1 to TRBJ1-1; possibly TRBD1 for D (5 bases). The CDR3 runs 15 residues. V lost 1 base, J lost 0 bases, and 12 bases lay in between. The germline CDR1 and CDR2 sequences are DFQATT and SNEGSKA (reference sequence). The CDR3 protein is CSARAPGTVNTEAFF. The CDR3 nucleotides are TGCAGTGCTAGAGCTCCGGGGACGGTGAACACTGAAGCTTTCTTT.

J is TRBJ2-7 and V is TRBV20-1; possible D gene TRBD1, 5 bases. This CDR3 region has 12 residues. Germline CDR1 and CDR2: DFQATT and SNEGSKA (reference sequence). Trimming took off 1 base at V and 9 bases at J, with 13 bases between the two ends. The CDR3 sequence is CSARGIGALQYF. DNA for the CDR3: TGCAGTGCTAGAGGTATTGGGGCCCTGCAGTACTTC.

The rearrangement uses TRBV4-3 and TRBJ2-3; 10 nucleotides line up with TRBD1. The ends lost 3 bases at V and 3 bases at J; junction bases unmatched: 6. The CDR3 runs 16 residues. Germline V CDR1 and CDR2: LGHNA, YSLEER. CDR3 DNA sequence: TGCGCCAGCAGCCAGGGGCCGGGACAGGGGACAGATACGCAGTATTTT. The encoded protein is CASSQGPGQGTDTQYF.

This clonotype was seen a few times. The chain recombines TRBV7-9 with TRBJ2-1; 8 nucleotides agree with TRBD2. CDR3 length: 15 amino acids. Trimming removed 3 bases from V and 8 bases from J; junction bases left unmatched: 9. CDR1 is SEHNR, CDR2 FQNEAQ, per germline (reference sequence). CDR3 loop: CASSFLLAALDEQFF. The CDR3 bases are TGTGCCAGCAGCTTCTTACTAGCGGCATTGGATGAGCAGTTCTTC.

The V and J genes are TRBV28 and TRBJ2-7; the D gene is possibly TRBD2 (6 bases). V gave up 5 bases and J gave up 0 bases, with 17 bases separating them. CDR1 MDHEN and CDR2 SYDVKM come from the germline V gene. The CDR3 consists of 16 residues. CDR3 coding DNA: TGTGCCAGCAGTCCCGCTCCGGCTAGCGTCTCCTACGAGCAGTACTTC. This translates into CASSPAPASVSYEQYF.